The clone carrying this T cell receptor (beta chain) was seen many times. The sample originates from a study of metastatic and nonmetastatic thyroid tumors. Study information: Both malignant and benign thyroid patients supplied peripheral blood and tumor or nodule tissue samples, across which the repertoires of these patients were then compared.

Thyroid surgery was preceded by no treatment in any patient. Germline lookup yields CDR1 MNHEY and CDR2 SVGAGI. Trimming cost V 2 bases and J 4 bases, with 11 bases left between them. The CDR3 has 15 amino acids. TCRdb re-called the PCR reads through MiXCR. The sample consists of about 85,000 clones, 8% to 9.5% of them appearing once. This chain connects TRBV6-5 to TRBJ2-2; D gene uncertain. The receptor comes from a female donor with papillary thyroid cancer or a benign thyroid nodule (not recorded which). Some clones in this sample may be carry-over from other donors' samples. The sequencing sample was made of blood. CDR3 region: CASSYQSRATGELFF. The CDR3 DNA is TGTGCCAGCAGTTACCAGTCTCGGGCCACCGGGGAGCTGTTTTTT.